The text below deals with one TCR beta chain. The antigen is unknown. The data originate from a study of shared clonotypes between healthy human individuals. As for the study in general: The donor pool was made up of two women and three men aged 18 to 49. The study, taken as a whole, reports: Larger estimated richness was generally seen in naive subsets than in memory subsets.

A split of CD4+ cells into CD45RA+ naive and CD45RA-negative memory subsets was performed. Sorted subsets were amplified in replicate PCRs using around 0.2 ug DNA, around 30,000 T cell genomes. Libraries were prepared by immunoSEQ multiplex PCR; TCRdb keeps only in-frame clonotypes and omits some of them. The sample includes about 1.5 million clones, 95% to 99% of them seen just once. Sequencing was carried out using naive CD4+ T cells sorted from blood. Regarding subset: CD45RA+ positively selected. This TCR was recovered from a man under 40 in good health.

This CDR3 reads CASSLEDRGKKLFF. CDR3 sequence (DNA): TGTGCCAGCAGCTTGGAGGACAGGGGTAAAAAACTGTTTTTT. This chain connects TRBV7-9 to TRBJ1-4, with TRBD1 identical over 9 bases. J was trimmed by 9 bases and V by 3 bases; bases with no gene match: 5. The CDR3 has 14 amino acids. Germline V gene lookup returns CDR1 SEHNR and CDR2 FQNEAQ (reference sequence).